This is a list of T cell receptor beta chains from one sample in a study of blood T cell repertoires in COVID-19. The table came from immunoSEQ multiplex PCR; TCRdb's copy has only in-frame clones and leaves some out. This table holds approximately 200,000 clones, around 89% found once. The sample comprised PBMCs or T cells enriched from blood (not recorded which). The source of these receptors is a man aged 25 to 40 who had recovered from COVID-19. Each CDR3 is given with its conserved first and last residue. D genes are given only for firm matches. Size is omitted from some rows. Given values are once, few, many or a class for expanded clones.

D gene,J gene,clone size,V gene,CDR3 DNA,CDR3 protein
TRBD2,TRBJ2-1,.,TRBV9,TGTGCCAGCAGCCCGACTAGCGGGAGCAATGAGCAGTTCTTC,CASSPTSGSNEQFF
.,TRBJ2-1,.,TRBV6-2/TRBV6-3,TGTGCCAGCAGCGCAACAAGTTACTCCTACAATGAGCAGTTCTTC,CASSATSYSYNEQFF
TRBD2,TRBJ2-1,.,TRBV28,TGTGCCAGCAGTTTACTAGCGGGAGGCTTCAATGAGCAGTTCTTC,CASSLLAGGFNEQFF
.,TRBJ1-3,.,TRBV25-1,TGTGCCAGCAGTGGAACAGGAAGCTCTGGAAACACCATATATTTT,CASSGTGSSGNTIYF
.,TRBJ2-1,.,TRBV6-5,TGTGCCAGCAGCTCACTAGTTAATGAGCAGTTCTTC,CASSSLVNEQFF
TRBD2,TRBJ2-1,few,TRBV7-2,TGTGCCAGCAGCATGTTAGCAGCGGGAGTCTATGAGCAGTTCTTC,CASSMLAAGVYEQFF
.,TRBJ2-3,.,TRBV25-1,TGTGCCAGCAGTGAACACAGGGTCTTAAGCACAGATACGCAGTATTTT,CASSEHRVLSTDTQYF
.,TRBJ1-1,.,TRBV19,TGTGCCAGTAGCCAGACAGGTAGGAACACTGAAGCTTTCTTT,CASSQTGRNTEAFF
.,TRBJ2-2,once,TRBV9,TGTGCCAGCAGCCCTGGACAAGGAGAGAACACCGGGGAGCTGTTTTTT,CASSPGQGENTGELFF
.,TRBJ2-1,few,TRBV5-1,TGCGCCAGCAGACCAACGTTAGACTACTATGAGCAGTTCTTC,CASRPTLDYYEQFF
TRBD1,TRBJ1-1,.,TRBV14,TGTGCCAGCAGCCAAGGTGGACAGGGGTTAATGAACACTGAAGCTTTCTTT,CASSQGGQGLMNTEAFF
TRBD1,TRBJ2-1,.,TRBV5-1,TGCGCCAGCAGCAAGGACAGGGGCTCCTACAATGAGCAGTTCTTC,CASSKDRGSYNEQFF
.,TRBJ2-3,.,TRBV9,TGTGCCAGCAGCGTAGACGGGTTAGCCACAGATACGCAGTATTTT,CASSVDGLATDTQYF
TRBD2,TRBJ2-1,once,TRBV28,TGTGCCAGCAGACTAGCGGGAGAGTACAATGAGCAGTTCTTC,CASRLAGEYNEQFF